This T cell receptor (beta chain) was observed in a study of molecular identifiers for immune sequencing clone quantification. Regarding the study as a whole: Single-cell amounts of spiked Jurkat TCR RNA were reportedly detectable among approximately 1 million naive cells. Clone sizes could be underestimated for highly expanded clones when identical TCR molecules share a barcode.

Per germline, CDR1 MNHEY and CDR2 SVGEGT. CDR3 size: 13 residues. Trimming stripped 7 bases from V and 0 bases from J, with 9 bases between. Previously described methods with listed TCR primers produced the bulk TCR libraries. TCRdb ran MiXCR on the PCR reads and lists one entry per CDR3 protein. The sample consists of about 640,000 distinct CDR3 sequences, around 20% of them appearing once. This clonotype was observed at least ten times. Antigen unknown. This TCR was sampled from a human donor in good health. Some libraries in this study had Jurkat cell RNA spiked in. The V call is TRBV6-2 or TRBV6-3, the J call TRBJ2-5; D gene unclear. The specimen was naive CD8+ T cells from blood, with Jurkat cell RNA spiked in. Subset here: FACS-sorted CD8+CD4-CCR7+CD45RA+ naive T cells. The CDR3 DNA sequence: TGTGCCAGCAACTTCCCGTACCAAGAGACCCAGTACTTC. It translates to CASNFPYQETQYF.